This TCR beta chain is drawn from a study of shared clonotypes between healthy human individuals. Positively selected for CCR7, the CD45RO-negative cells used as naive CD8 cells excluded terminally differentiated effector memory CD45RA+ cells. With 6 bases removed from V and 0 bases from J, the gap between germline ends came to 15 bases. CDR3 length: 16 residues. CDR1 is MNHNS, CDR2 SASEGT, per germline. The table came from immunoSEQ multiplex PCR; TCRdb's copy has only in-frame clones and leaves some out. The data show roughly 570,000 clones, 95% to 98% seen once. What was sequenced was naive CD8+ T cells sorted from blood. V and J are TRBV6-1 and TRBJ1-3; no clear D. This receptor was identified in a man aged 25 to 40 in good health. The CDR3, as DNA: TGTGCCAGCAGAGAAAGTATCGTATCCTCTGGAAACACCATATATTTT. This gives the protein CASRESIVSSGNTIYF.